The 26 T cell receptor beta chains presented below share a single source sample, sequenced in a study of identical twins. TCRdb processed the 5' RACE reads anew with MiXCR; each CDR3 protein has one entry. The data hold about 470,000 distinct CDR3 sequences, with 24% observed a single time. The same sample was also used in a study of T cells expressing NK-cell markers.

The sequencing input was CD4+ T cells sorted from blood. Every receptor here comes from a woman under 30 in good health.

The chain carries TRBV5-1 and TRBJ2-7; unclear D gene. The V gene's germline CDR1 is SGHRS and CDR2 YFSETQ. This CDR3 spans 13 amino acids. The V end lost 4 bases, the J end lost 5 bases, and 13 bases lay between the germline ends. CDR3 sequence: CASSIRSGNEQYF. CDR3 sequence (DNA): TGCGCCAGCAGCATACGGTCGGGTAACGAGCAGTACTTC.

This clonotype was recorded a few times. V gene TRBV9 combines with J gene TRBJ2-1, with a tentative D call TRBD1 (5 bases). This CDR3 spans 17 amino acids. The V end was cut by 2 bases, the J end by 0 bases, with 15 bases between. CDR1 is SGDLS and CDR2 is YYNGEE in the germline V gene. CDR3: CASSVLGHPSSYNEQFF. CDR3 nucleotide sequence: TGTGCCAGCAGCGTCCTAGGACATCCAAGCTCCTACAATGAGCAGTTCTTC. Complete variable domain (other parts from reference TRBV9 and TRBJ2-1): DSGVTQTPKHLITATGQRVTLRCSPRSGDLSVYWYQQSLDQGLQFLIQYYNGEERAKGNILERFSAQQFPDLHSELNLSSLELGDSALYFCASSVLGHPSSYNEQFFGPGTRLTVL.

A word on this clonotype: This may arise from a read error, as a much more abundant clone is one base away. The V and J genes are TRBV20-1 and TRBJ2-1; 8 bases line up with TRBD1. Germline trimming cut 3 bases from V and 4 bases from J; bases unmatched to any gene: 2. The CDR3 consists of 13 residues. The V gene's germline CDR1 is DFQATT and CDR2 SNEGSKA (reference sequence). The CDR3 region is CSARTGVYNEQFF. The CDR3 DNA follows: TGCAGTGCTAGGACAGGGGTTTACAATGAGCAGTTCTTC.

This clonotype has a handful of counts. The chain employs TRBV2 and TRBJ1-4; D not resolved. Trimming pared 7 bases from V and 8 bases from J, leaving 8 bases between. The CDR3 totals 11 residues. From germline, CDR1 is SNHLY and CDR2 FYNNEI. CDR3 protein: CASKGLEKLFF. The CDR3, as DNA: TGTGCCAGCAAGGGCCTGGAAAAACTGTTTTTT.

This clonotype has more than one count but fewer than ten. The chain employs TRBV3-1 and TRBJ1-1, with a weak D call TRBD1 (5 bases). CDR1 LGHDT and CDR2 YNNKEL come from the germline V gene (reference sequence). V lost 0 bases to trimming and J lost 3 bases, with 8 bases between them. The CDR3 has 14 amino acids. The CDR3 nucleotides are TGTGCCAGCAGCCAAGATTTGGGGGACACTGAAGCTTTCTTT. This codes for CASSQDLGDTEAFF.

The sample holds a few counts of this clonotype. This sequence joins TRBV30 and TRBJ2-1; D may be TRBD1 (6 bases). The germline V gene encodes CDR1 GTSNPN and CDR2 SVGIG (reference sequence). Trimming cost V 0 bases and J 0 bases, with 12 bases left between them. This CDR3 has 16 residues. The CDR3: CAWSVTGPSSYNEQFF. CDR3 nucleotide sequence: TGTGCCTGGAGTGTAACAGGGCCGAGCTCCTACAATGAGCAGTTCTTC.

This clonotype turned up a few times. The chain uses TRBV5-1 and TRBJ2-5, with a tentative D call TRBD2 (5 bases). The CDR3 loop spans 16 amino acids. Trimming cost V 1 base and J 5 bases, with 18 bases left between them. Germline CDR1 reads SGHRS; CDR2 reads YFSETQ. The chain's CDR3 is CASSLRESVVGETQYF. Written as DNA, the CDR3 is TGCGCCAGCAGCTTGAGGGAGAGCGTCGTGGGGGAGACCCAGTACTTC.

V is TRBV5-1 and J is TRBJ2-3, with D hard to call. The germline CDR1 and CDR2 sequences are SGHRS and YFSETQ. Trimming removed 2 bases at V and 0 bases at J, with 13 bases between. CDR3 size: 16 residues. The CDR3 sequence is CASSFGIVASTDTQYF. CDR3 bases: TGCGCCAGCAGCTTTGGGATAGTTGCTAGCACAGATACGCAGTATTTT.

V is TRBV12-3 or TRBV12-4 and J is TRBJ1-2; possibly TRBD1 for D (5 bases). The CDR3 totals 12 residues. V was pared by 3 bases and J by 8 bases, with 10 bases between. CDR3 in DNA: TGTGCCAGCAGTTTTGGGGGGTGGGGCTACACCTTC. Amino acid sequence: CASSFGGWGYTF.

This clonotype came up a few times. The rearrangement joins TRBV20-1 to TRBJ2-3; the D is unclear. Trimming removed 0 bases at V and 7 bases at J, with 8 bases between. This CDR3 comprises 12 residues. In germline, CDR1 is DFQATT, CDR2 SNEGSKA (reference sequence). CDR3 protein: CSARDVAHTQYF. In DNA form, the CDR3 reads TGCAGTGCTAGAGATGTGGCGCATACGCAGTATTTT.

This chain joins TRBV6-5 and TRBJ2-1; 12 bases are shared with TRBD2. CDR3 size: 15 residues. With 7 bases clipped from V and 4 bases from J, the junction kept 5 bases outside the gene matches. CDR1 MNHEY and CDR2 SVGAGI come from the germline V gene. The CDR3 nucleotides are TGTGCCAGCATTATAGGACTAGCGGGATACAATGAGCAGTTCTTC. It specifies CASIIGLAGYNEQFF.

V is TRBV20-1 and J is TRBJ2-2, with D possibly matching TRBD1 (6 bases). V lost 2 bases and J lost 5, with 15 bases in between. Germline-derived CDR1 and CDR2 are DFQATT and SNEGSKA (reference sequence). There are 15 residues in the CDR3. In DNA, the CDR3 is TGCAGTGCTAGACTCCCAGGGGTTATGACCGGGGAGCTGTTTTTT. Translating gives CSARLPGVMTGELFF.

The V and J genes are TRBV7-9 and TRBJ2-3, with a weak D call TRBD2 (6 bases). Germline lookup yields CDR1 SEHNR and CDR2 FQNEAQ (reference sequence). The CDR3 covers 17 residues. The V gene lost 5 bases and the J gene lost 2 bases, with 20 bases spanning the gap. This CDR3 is CASSPPGVADPTDTQYF. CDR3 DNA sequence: TGTGCCAGCAGCCCCCCGGGGGTGGCAGACCCCACAGATACGCAGTATTTT.

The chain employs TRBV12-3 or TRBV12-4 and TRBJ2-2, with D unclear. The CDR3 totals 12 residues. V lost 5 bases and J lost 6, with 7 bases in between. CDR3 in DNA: TGTGCCAGCAGTCAACGGCCCGGGGAGCTGTTTTTT. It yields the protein CASSQRPGELFF.

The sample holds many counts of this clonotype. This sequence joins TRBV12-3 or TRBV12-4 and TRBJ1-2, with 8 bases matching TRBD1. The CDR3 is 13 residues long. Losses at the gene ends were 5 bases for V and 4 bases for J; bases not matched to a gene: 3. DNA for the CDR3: TGTGCCAGCAGTGCAGGGGGCAGCTATGGCTACACCTTC. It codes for CASSAGGSYGYTF.

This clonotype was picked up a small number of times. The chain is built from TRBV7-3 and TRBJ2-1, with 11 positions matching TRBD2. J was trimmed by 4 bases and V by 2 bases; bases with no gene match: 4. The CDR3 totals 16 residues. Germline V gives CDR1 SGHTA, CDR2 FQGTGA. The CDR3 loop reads CASSLLPSGGYNEQFF. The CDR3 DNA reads TGTGCCAGCAGCTTATTGCCTAGCGGGGGGTACAATGAGCAGTTCTTC.

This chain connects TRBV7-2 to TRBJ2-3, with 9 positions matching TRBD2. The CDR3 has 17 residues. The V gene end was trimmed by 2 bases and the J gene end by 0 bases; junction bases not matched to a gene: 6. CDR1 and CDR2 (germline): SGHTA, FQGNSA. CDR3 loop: CASSLKKTSGSTDTQYF. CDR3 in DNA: TGTGCCAGCAGCTTAAAAAAGACTAGCGGAAGCACAGATACGCAGTATTTT.

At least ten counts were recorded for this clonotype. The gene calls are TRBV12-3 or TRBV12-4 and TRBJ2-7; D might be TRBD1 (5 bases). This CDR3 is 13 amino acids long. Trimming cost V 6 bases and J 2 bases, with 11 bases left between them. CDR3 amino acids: CASSWGGTYEQYF. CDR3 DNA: TGTGCCAGCAGCTGGGGCGGTACCTACGAGCAGTACTTC.

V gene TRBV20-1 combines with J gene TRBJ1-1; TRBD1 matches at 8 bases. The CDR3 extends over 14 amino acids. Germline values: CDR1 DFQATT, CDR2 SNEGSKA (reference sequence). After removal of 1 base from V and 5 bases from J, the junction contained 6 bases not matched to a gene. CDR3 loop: CSARVKTGVTEAFF. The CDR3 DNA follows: TGCAGTGCTAGAGTTAAGACAGGGGTTACTGAAGCTTTCTTT.

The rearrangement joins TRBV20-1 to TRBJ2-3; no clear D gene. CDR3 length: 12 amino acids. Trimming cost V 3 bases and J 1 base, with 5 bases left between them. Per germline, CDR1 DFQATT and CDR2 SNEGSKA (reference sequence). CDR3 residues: CSASYRTDTQYF. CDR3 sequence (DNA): TGCAGTGCTAGCTATCGCACAGATACGCAGTATTTT.

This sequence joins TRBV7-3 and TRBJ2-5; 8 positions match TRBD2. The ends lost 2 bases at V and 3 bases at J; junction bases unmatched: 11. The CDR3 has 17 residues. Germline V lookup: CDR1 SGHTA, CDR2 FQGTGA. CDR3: CASSLGTLGGVEETQYF. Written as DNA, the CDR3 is TGTGCCAGCAGCTTAGGGACACTCGGGGGGGTAGAAGAGACCCAGTACTTC.

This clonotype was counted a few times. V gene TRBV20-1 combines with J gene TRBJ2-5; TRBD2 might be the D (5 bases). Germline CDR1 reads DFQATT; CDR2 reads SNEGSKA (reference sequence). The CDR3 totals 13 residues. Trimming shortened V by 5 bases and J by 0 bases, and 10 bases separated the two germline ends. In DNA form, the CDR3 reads TGCAGTGCTTCCGGGGTGTACCAAGAGACCCAGTACTTC. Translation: CSASGVYQETQYF.

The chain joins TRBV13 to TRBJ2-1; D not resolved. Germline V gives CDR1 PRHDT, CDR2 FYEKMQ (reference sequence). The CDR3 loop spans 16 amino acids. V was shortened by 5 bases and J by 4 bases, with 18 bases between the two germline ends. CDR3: CASSLSADPSYNEQFF. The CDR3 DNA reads TGTGCCAGCAGCCTTTCGGCTGACCCATCTTACAATGAGCAGTTCTTC.

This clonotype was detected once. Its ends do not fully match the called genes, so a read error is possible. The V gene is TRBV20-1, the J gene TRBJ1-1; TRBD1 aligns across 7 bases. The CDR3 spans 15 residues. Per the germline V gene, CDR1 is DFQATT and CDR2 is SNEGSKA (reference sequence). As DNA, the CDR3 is TGCTGTGCTAGAGACCAGGGGGGGATGAACACTGAAGCTTTCTTT. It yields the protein CCARDQGGMNTEAFF.

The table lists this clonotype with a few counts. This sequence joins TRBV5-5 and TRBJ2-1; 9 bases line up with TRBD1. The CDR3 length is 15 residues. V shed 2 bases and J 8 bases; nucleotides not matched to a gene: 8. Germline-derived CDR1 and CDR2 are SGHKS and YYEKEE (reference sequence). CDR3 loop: CASSLPSGQGHEQFF. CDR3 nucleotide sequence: TGTGCCAGCAGCTTACCATCTGGACAGGGGCATGAGCAGTTCTTC.

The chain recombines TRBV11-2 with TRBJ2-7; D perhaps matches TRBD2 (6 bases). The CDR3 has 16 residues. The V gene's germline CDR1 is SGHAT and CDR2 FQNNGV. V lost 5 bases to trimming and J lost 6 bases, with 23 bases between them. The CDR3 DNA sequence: TGTGCCAGCAGCCCGCACCGGGTCCATATGGAGGGCGAGCAGTACTTC. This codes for CASSPHRVHMEGEQYF.